Listed here are 27 T cell receptor beta chains from one sample, sequenced in a study of a mutant IDH1 vaccine in newly diagnosed glioma. Stated time point: baseline, week 1 (first vaccination visit). The treatment here: pre-vaccination baseline after standard-of-care therapy. The protocol was immunoSEQ multiplex PCR, while the TCRdb copy is restricted to in-frame clones and leaves out a portion. The sample consists of around 33,000 clones, about 85% of them appearing once. Specimen: PBMCs, collected from a glioma patient treated with radiotherapy, temozolomide or both. These receptors were taken from a middle-aged woman with glioma.

The genes are TRBV7-2 and TRBJ2-7, with 9 bases matching TRBD2. V dropped 5 bases and J dropped 5; count of bases not matched to a gene: 7. This CDR3 region has 14 residues. Germline V gives CDR1 SGHTA, CDR2 FQGNSA. In DNA, the CDR3 is TGTGCCAGCAGCACCGGGACTAGCTCTCACGAGCAGTACTTC. Its translation is CASSTGTSSHEQYF.

The chain uses TRBV20-1 and TRBJ2-1; D ambiguous. V lost 7 bases and J 4 bases, leaving 5 bases between the germline ends. This CDR3 region has 10 residues. The germline gives CDR1 DFQATT, CDR2 SNEGSKA (reference sequence). The CDR3 DNA reads as TGCAGTGTCCCGTACAATGAGCAGTTCTTC. Amino acid sequence: CSVPYNEQFF.

This chain connects TRBV5-4 to TRBJ2-1; the match to TRBD2 covers 10 bases. Per the germline V gene, CDR1 is SGHNT and CDR2 is YYREEE (reference sequence). CDR3 length equals 15 residues. J was trimmed by 4 bases and V by 2 bases; bases with no gene match: 3. The CDR3 bases are TGTGCCAGCAGCTTCCAAGCGGGAGGGTACAATGAGCAGTTCTTC. Translating it yields CASSFQAGGYNEQFF.

V is TRBV5-4 and J is TRBJ2-1, with D possibly called TRBD1 or TRBD2 (6 bases each). Germline-derived CDR1 and CDR2 are SGHNT and YYREEE (reference sequence). The V end was cut by 4 bases, the J end by 3 bases, with 11 bases between. There are 14 residues in the CDR3. The CDR3 DNA reads as TGTGCCAGCAGCCCCAGGGGACTCTACAATGAGCAGTTCTTC. Its protein product is CASSPRGLYNEQFF.

The genes are TRBV9 and TRBJ2-5; D not resolved. Germline assignment: CDR1 SGDLS and CDR2 YYNGEE. There are 13 residues in the CDR3. V shed 1 base and J shed 2 bases, with 6 bases lying between them. CDR3 protein: CASSVIPQETQYF. CDR3 coding DNA: TGTGCCAGCAGCGTAATACCACAAGAGACCCAGTACTTC.

The V gene is TRBV7-9, the J gene TRBJ2-5, with 10 bases matching TRBD2. CDR1 and CDR2 (germline): SEHNR, FQNEAQ (reference sequence). The CDR3 runs 16 residues. V was clipped by 7 bases and J by 2 bases; unmatched bases: 10. The CDR3 region has the DNA TGTGCCAGCACCCTCGGACTAGCGGACTTTCAAGAGACCCAGTACTTC. This codes for CASTLGLADFQETQYF. Filled out from reference TRBV7-9 and TRBJ2-5, the complete variable domain reads DTGVSQNPRHKITKRGQNVTFRCDPISEHNRLYWYRQTLGQGPEFLTYFQNEAQLEKSRLLSDRFSAERPKGSFSTLEIQRTEQGDSAMYLCASTLGLADFQETQYFGPGTRLLVL.

J is TRBJ1-2 and V is TRBV4-1; TRBD1 is a possible D gene (5 bases). The CDR3 is made up of 15 amino acids. The V end lost 0 bases, the J end lost 0 bases, and 8 bases lay between the germline ends. Germline V lookup: CDR1 MGHRA, CDR2 YSYEKL. This chain's CDR3 is CASSQELTANYGYTF. In DNA form, the CDR3 reads TGCGCCAGCAGCCAAGAGCTGACAGCTAACTATGGCTACACCTTC.

V usage is TRBV7-6 and J usage is TRBJ2-7; D gene ambiguous. Germline V gene data show CDR1 as SGHVS and CDR2 as FNYEAQ. The CDR3 runs 12 residues. The V and J ends lost 1 base and 9 bases respectively, with 10 bases between them. The DNA of the CDR3 is TGTGCCAGCAGCTTAGGTGATACGGTGCAGTACTTC. Translating gives CASSLGDTVQYF.

The CDR3 spells CASSHASRDRGGTQYF. In DNA form, the CDR3 reads TGCGCCAGCAGCCATGCAAGCCGGGACAGGGGGGGGACCCAGTACTTC. This chain uses TRBV4-1 with TRBJ2-5, with 11 bases aligning to TRBD1. Germline CDR1 and CDR2: MGHRA and YSYEKL. V shed 3 bases and J 7 bases; nucleotides not matched to a gene: 10. CDR3 length: 16 residues.

This clone was counted once. The chain uses TRBV19 and TRBJ1-5, with a possible D match to TRBD1 (5 bases). Germline V gene sequence: CDR1 LNHDA, CDR2 SQIVND (reference sequence). This CDR3 contains 13 residues. V lost 1 base and J 11 bases, leaving 12 bases between the germline ends. CDR3 coding DNA: TGTGCCAGTAGTATAGGGATGACAGAGGCCCAGCATTTT. It yields the protein CASSIGMTEAQHF. Full variable domain (missing parts from reference TRBV19 and TRBJ1-5): DGGITQSPKYLFRKEGQNVTLSCEQNLNHDAMYWYRQDPGQGLRLIYYSQIVNDFQKGDIAEGYSVSREKKESFPLTVTSAQKNPTAFYLCASSIGMTEAQHFGDGTRLSIL.

Written as DNA, the CDR3 is TGTGCCACCAGCGGACGGGGACATCCATGGGGTATAATGAACACTGAAGCTTTCTTT. Its protein is CATSGRGHPWGIMNTEAFF. The chain employs TRBV15 and TRBJ1-1, with D tentatively TRBD1 (6 bases). Trimming shortened V by 5 bases and J by 0 bases, and 25 bases separated the two germline ends. The CDR3 covers 19 residues. The germline gives CDR1 LNHNV, CDR2 YYDKDF (reference sequence).

By sample fraction, this clone is medium-sized. The chain couples TRBV4-2 to TRBJ1-2; tentative D call: TRBD1 (6 bases). V was trimmed by 2 bases and J by 7 bases, leaving 14 bases between them. The germline CDR1 and CDR2 sequences are LGHNA and YNFKEQ. The CDR3 spans 14 residues. Here the CDR3 reads CASSQTGTRGGYTF. The CDR3 DNA is TGTGCCAGCAGCCAAACCGGGACCAGGGGTGGCTACACCTTC.

Written as DNA, the CDR3 is TGTGCCAGCAGCCGCTACACAGATACGCAGTATTTT. This codes for CASSRYTDTQYF. The chain joins TRBV7-8 to TRBJ2-3; no firm D call. Germline V gene lookup returns CDR1 SGHVS and CDR2 FQNEAQ. Trimming stripped 5 bases from V and 2 bases from J, with 5 bases between. CDR3 length equals 12 residues.

This clone was detected once. The V gene is TRBV6-4, the J gene TRBJ2-7; D is perhaps TRBD1 or TRBD2 (5 bases each). In germline, CDR1 is MRHNA, CDR2 SNTAGT. V was pared by 0 bases and J by 0 bases, with 9 bases between. The CDR3 extends over 15 amino acids. The DNA for the CDR3 is TGTGCCAGCAGTGACTCGATTGGGGGCTCCTACGAGCAGTACTTC. As protein: CASSDSIGGSYEQYF.

This clone has only a few counts. The chain joins TRBV6-5 to TRBJ1-1; maybe TRBD1 (5 bases). CDR1 and CDR2 from the germline V gene are MNHEY and SVGAGI. The CDR3 consists of 13 residues. Trimming stripped 2 bases from V and 1 base from J, with 5 bases between. CDR3 loop: CASSYGGNTEAFF. DNA of the CDR3: TGTGCCAGCAGTTACGGGGGGAACACTGAAGCTTTCTTT.

This clone was counted a single time. The rearrangement links TRBV27 to TRBJ2-5; 12 bases line up with TRBD2. Germline V gives CDR1 MNHEY, CDR2 SMNVEV (reference sequence). This CDR3 spans 16 amino acids. V lost 5 bases, J lost 5 bases, and 9 bases stayed unmatched. This chain's CDR3 is CASSPLTSGSFETQYF. The CDR3 bases are TGTGCCAGCAGTCCCTTGACTAGCGGGAGCTTTGAGACCCAGTACTTC.

CDR3 protein: CASSYPRASTTLHF. The CDR3 region has the DNA TGTGCCAGCAGTTACCCCCGGGCTAGTACAACCCTCCACTTT. The chain carries TRBV6-6 and TRBJ1-6, with unresolved D. V lost 2 bases to trimming and J lost 14 bases, with 16 bases between them. The CDR3 extends over 14 amino acids. Germline CDR1 MNHNY, CDR2 SVGAGI (reference sequence).

This clone was seen more than once but under ten times. This chain uses TRBV5-1 with TRBJ1-1; TRBD1 is a possible D gene (5 bases). Germline CDR1 is SGHRS and CDR2 is YFSETQ. The CDR3 sequence is 13 residues long. V lost 0 bases and J 10 bases, leaving 13 bases between the germline ends. In DNA, the CDR3 is TGCGCCAGCAGCTTGGCACCCCAGACAGCAGCTTTCTTT. Its translation is CASSLAPQTAAFF.

This rearrangement joins TRBV2 to TRBJ2-3, with 12 nucleotides matching TRBD2. The CDR3 sequence is 14 residues long. V lost 7 bases to trimming and J lost 4 bases; unmatched junction nucleotides: 3. Germline V gene data show CDR1 as SNHLY and CDR2 as FYNNEI. The CDR3 is CASMTSGSSDTQYF. The CDR3 DNA sequence: TGTGCCAGCATGACTAGCGGGAGTTCAGATACGCAGTATTTT. Full variable domain (rest looked up from reference TRBV2 and TRBJ2-3): EPEVTQTPSHQVTQMGQEVILRCVPISNHLYFYWYRQILGQKVEFLVSFYNNEISEKSEIFDDQFSVERPDGSNFTLKIRSTKLEDSAMYFCASMTSGSSDTQYFGPGTRLTVL.

The gene calls are TRBV14 and TRBJ2-7, with a weak D call TRBD1 (6 bases). V gave up 6 bases and J gave up 5 bases, with 17 bases separating them. The CDR3 sequence is 14 residues long. Germline CDR1 reads SGHDN; CDR2 reads FVKESK. The CDR3 loop is CASRTTGLQNEQYF. Written as DNA, the CDR3 is TGTGCCAGCAGGACGACAGGACTTCAGAACGAGCAGTACTTC. Full variable domain (missing parts from reference TRBV14 and TRBJ2-7): EAGVTQFPSHSVIEKGQTVTLRCDPISGHDNLYWYRRVMGKEIKFLLHFVKESKQDESGMPNNRFLAERTGGTYSTLKVQPAELEDSGVYFCASRTTGLQNEQYFGPGTRLTVT.

This clone was recorded a few times. The same CDR3 can be traced to other DNA sequences in this sample. The chain has TRBV27 and TRBJ2-7; the match to TRBD1 covers 7 bases. The CDR3 totals 15 residues. Per germline, CDR1 MNHEY and CDR2 SMNVEV (reference sequence). The ends lost 5 bases at V and 1 base at J; junction bases unmatched: 8. The CDR3 DNA follows: TGTGCCAGCAGTCCTAGGACAGGCTTATCCTACGAGCAGTACTTC. Amino acid sequence: CASSPRTGLSYEQYF.

The genes are TRBV7-9 and TRBJ1-5; D is perhaps TRBD1 (5 bases). CDR1 and CDR2 (germline): SEHNR, FQNEAQ (reference sequence). Trimming cost V 1 base and J 7 bases, with 11 bases left between them. The CDR3 consists of 14 residues. CDR3 coding DNA: TGTGCCAGCAGCTTAGATCGGGGGAACCAGCCCCAGCATTTT. It specifies CASSLDRGNQPQHF.

This chain uses TRBV7-9 with TRBJ2-5, with D perhaps given as TRBD1 or TRBD2 (5 bases each). Germline loops: CDR1 SEHNR, CDR2 FQNEAQ (reference sequence). This CDR3 region has 13 residues. Trimming left V 6 bases short and J 5 bases short, with 13 bases between. CDR3 DNA: TGTGCCAGCAGTTCACGGGGCGGGGAGACCCAGTACTTC. Its protein is CASSSRGGETQYF.

The chain links TRBV25-1 to TRBJ1-2, with D hard to call. The germline V gene encodes CDR1 MGHDK and CDR2 SYGVNS. The CDR3 covers 16 residues. Trimming left V 3 bases short and J 0 bases short, with 14 bases between. The CDR3 spells CASSDAAQRANYGYTF. Written as DNA, the CDR3 is TGTGCCAGCAGTGATGCCGCGCAGAGGGCTAACTATGGCTACACCTTC.

The CDR3 sequence is CASSPSAARANYGYTF. CDR3 nucleotides: TGTGCCAGCTCACCATCAGCGGCCAGAGCTAACTATGGCTACACCTTC. The chain couples TRBV18 to TRBJ1-2; no reliable D call. Germline V CDR1 and CDR2: KGHSH, LQKENI. The CDR3 runs 16 residues. V was cut by 2 bases and J by 0 bases, with 13 bases left in between. The whole variable domain, filled in from reference TRBV18 and TRBJ1-2, reads NAGVMQNPRHLVRRRGQEARLRCSPMKGHSHVYWYRQLPEEGLKFMVYLQKENIIDESGMPKERFSAEFPKEGPSILRIQQVVRGDSAAYFCASSPSAARANYGYTFGSGTRLTVV.

The chain employs TRBV5-1 and TRBJ1-4; D gene unclear. Germline CDR1 is SGHRS and CDR2 is YFSETQ. The CDR3 has 15 amino acids. Trimming left V 1 base short and J 6 bases short, with 13 bases between. The CDR3 spells CASSLSGRADEKLFF. DNA of the CDR3: TGCGCCAGCAGCTTGTCCGGACGGGCCGATGAAAAACTGTTTTTT. The full variable domain, rest sourced from reference TRBV5-1 and TRBJ1-4, is KAGVTQTPRYLIKTRGQQVTLSCSPISGHRSVSWYQQTPGQGLQFLFEYFSETQRNKGNFPGRFSGRQFSNSRSEMNVSTLELGDSALYLCASSLSGRADEKLFFGSGTQLSVL.

DNA of the CDR3: TGTGCCAGCAGCTCACGGACAGGTTTTGGCTACACCTTC. It encodes CASSSRTGFGYTF. The gene calls are TRBV13 and TRBJ1-2; 7 bases line up with TRBD1. The CDR3 consists of 13 residues. With V trimmed by 4 bases and J by 7 bases, 6 bases remained unmatched. Germline loops: CDR1 PRHDT, CDR2 FYEKMQ (reference sequence).